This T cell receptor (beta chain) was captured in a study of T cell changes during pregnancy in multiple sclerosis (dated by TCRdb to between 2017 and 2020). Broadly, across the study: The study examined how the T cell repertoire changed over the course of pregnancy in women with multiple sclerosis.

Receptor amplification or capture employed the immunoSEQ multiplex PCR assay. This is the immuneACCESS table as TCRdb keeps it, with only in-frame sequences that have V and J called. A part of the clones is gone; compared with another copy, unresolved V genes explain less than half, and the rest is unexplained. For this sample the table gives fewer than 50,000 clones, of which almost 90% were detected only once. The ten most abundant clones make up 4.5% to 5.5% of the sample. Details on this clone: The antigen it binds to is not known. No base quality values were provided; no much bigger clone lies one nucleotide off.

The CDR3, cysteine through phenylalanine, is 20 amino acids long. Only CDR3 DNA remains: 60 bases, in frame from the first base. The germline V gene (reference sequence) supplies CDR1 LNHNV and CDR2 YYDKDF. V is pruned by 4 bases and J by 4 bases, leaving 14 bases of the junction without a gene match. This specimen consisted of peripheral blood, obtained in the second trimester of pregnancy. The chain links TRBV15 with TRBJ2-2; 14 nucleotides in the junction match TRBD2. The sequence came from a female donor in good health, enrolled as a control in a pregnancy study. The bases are TGTGCCACCAGCACAGGTCGACTAGCGGGGGGGCGGAGTGTCACCGGGGAGCTGTTTTTT. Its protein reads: CATSTGRLAGGRSVTGELFF.